This T cell receptor beta chain was captured by sequencing in a study of T-cell reconstitution after alpha-beta-depleted transplantation in children. General study points: One year post-transplant, T-cell counts and diversity were largely derived from T cells produced anew. There were reportedly several hundred expanded graft clones from which alpha-beta T cells came about two months after transplant. Surviving recipient T cells and intrathymic progenitors accounted for some patients' high TCRbeta diversity at day 60.

Unique molecular identifiers featured in how the TCRbeta library was prepared. TCRdb reprocessed the PCR reads with MiXCR, giving one entry per CDR3 protein. The table has around 230,000 distinct CDR3 sequences, approximately 19% seen once; the top ten hold around two fifths. The CDR3 spans 14 residues. Germline CDR1 SGHRS, CDR2 YFSETQ. Trimming removed 0 bases at V and 8 bases at J, with 12 bases between. About this clonotype itself: What it binds is not known.

The sample in question was PBMCs, mostly from graft donor cells, obtained 360 days after TCRalphabeta/CD19-depleted stem cell transplant. The TCR was taken from a male patient between 2 and 10 years old who had a stem cell transplant for acute lymphoblastic leukemia, so the T cells may come from the graft donor. V is TRBV5-1 and J is TRBJ2-1, with D perhaps TRBD1 or TRBD2 (5 bases each). CDR3 in amino acids: CASSLAIRGDEQFF. As DNA, the CDR3 is TGCGCCAGCAGCTTGGCCATACGAGGGGATGAGCAGTTCTTC.